The 14 T cell receptor beta chains reported below all come from one sample, sequenced in a study of blood T cells in healthy people across ages. Using a J-beta primer mix together with a sample-barcoded 5' primer, a second PCR was run for roughly 6 to 11 cycles. TCRdb fed the 5' RACE reads into MiXCR, producing one record per CDR3 protein. The profile shows hundreds of thousands of distinct CDR3 sequences, under 30% of them singletons. These records were also assigned to another study, of T cells of mothers and their children.

The sample comprised blood. The receptor source for this set is a boy aged 5-17 years in good health.

The J gene is TRBJ2-1, the V gene TRBV5-1; 7 nucleotides match TRBD1. The ends lost 0 bases at V and 4 bases at J; junction bases unmatched: 4. Germline loops: CDR1 SGHRS, CDR2 YFSETQ. The CDR3 loop spans 15 amino acids. Here the CDR3 DNA reads TGCGCCAGCAGCTTGGCCGGGGACAGATACAATGAGCAGTTCTTC. Translating gives CASSLAGDRYNEQFF. Full variable domain (outside the CDR3, taken from reference TRBV5-1 and TRBJ2-1): KAGVTQTPRYLIKTRGQQVTLSCSPISGHRSVSWYQQTPGQGLQFLFEYFSETQRNKGNFPGRFSGRQFSNSRSEMNVSTLELGDSALYLCASSLAGDRYNEQFFGPGTRLTVL.

The CDR3 sequence: CASSFRGQGATEAFF. The CDR3 region has the DNA TGTGCCAGCAGTTTTAGGGGACAGGGGGCCACTGAAGCTTTCTTT. The chain employs TRBV12-3 or TRBV12-4 and TRBJ1-1; 12 positions agree with TRBD1. This CDR3 is built from 15 residues. Germline trimming cut 3 bases from V and 4 bases from J; bases unmatched to any gene: 3.

The chain employs TRBV20-1 and TRBJ2-7; weak D call: TRBD1 (6 bases). This CDR3 has 13 amino acids. V was shortened by 4 bases and J by 3 bases, with 13 bases between the two germline ends. Germline loops: CDR1 DFQATT, CDR2 SNEGSKA (reference sequence). The DNA for the CDR3 is TGCAGTGCTAAGGGAAGAGGGGGCTACGAGCAGTACTTC. This gives the protein CSAKGRGGYEQYF.

In its sample, this clonotype was seen a few times. The chain employs TRBV20-1 and TRBJ2-5; D is unclear. V was trimmed by 6 bases and J by 3 bases, leaving 14 bases between them. CDR3 length: 13 residues. The V gene's germline CDR1 is DFQATT and CDR2 SNEGSKA (reference sequence). The CDR3 spells CSAQRWNEETQYF. DNA of the CDR3: TGCAGTGCCCAGAGATGGAACGAAGAGACCCAGTACTTC.

The chain uses TRBV27 and TRBJ2-5; no clear D. The assigned J gene may be wrong: the sequence end matches TRBJ2-7 better. Germline-derived CDR1 and CDR2 are MNHEY and SMNVEV (reference sequence). This CDR3 contains 12 residues. The CDR3 region has the DNA TGTGCCAGCAGTTCCCTGGGCTACGAGCAGTACTTC. As protein: CASSSLGYEQYF.

This clonotype was counted a few times. CDR3 in amino acids: CATSREKTGPGTEAFF. CDR3 nucleotides: TGTGCCACCAGCAGAGAGAAGACAGGGCCGGGCACTGAAGCTTTCTTT. J is TRBJ1-1 and V is TRBV15, with TRBD1 matching 7 bases. Germline-derived CDR1 and CDR2 are LNHNV and YYDKDF (reference sequence). The CDR3 has 16 amino acids. With 0 bases clipped from V and 4 bases from J, the junction kept 8 bases outside the gene matches.

A few counts support this clonotype. One junction end disagrees with the germline gene, perhaps due to a read error. CDR3 sequence: CASSRGRASTDTQYF. Here the CDR3 DNA reads TGTGCCAGTTCCAGAGGCCGCGCGAGCACGGATACGCAGTATTTT. The chain is built from TRBV27 and TRBJ2-3; D gene ambiguous. Germline V gene data show CDR1 as MNHEY and CDR2 as SMNVEV (reference sequence). The CDR3 runs to 15 residues.

This sequence joins TRBV7-6 and TRBJ2-6, with D perhaps given as TRBD1 or TRBD2 (5 bases each). The CDR3 loop spans 17 amino acids. Germline V gene sequence: CDR1 SGHVS, CDR2 FNYEAQ. V was trimmed by 1 base and J by 3 bases, leaving 13 bases between them. The CDR3 DNA reads TGTGCCAGCAGCTTAGGGCCCCCAGGGAGTGGGGCCAACGTCCTGACTTTC. The encoded protein is CASSLGPPGSGANVLTF.

This sequence joins TRBV30 and TRBJ1-4; D uncertain. Trimming took 2 bases from V and 7 from J, leaving 11 bases between them. The length of the CDR3 is 13 residues. The V gene's germline CDR1 is GTSNPN and CDR2 SVGIG (reference sequence). The CDR3 DNA reads TGTGCCTGGAGTAGCACTAGTAGTGAAAAACTGTTTTTT. Its protein product is CAWSSTSSEKLFF.

The chain combines TRBV7-9 with TRBJ1-2, with 9 bases aligning to TRBD1. The CDR3 totals 14 residues. With V trimmed by 5 bases and J by 7 bases, 8 bases remained unmatched. Germline V gene sequence: CDR1 SEHNR, CDR2 FQNEAQ (reference sequence). The CDR3 nucleotides are TGTGCCAGCAGCCCAACACAGGGGGCTGGTGGCTACACCTTC. As protein: CASSPTQGAGGYTF.

V and J are TRBV6-2 or TRBV6-3 and TRBJ2-1; TRBD1 matches at 8 bases. J lost 6 bases, V lost 4 bases, and 8 bases had no gene match. The CDR3 length is 15 residues. The V gene's germline CDR1 is MNHEY and CDR2 SVGEGT. CDR3 residues: CASSLRQGRFNEQFF. CDR3 nucleotide sequence: TGTGCCAGCAGTTTGAGACAGGGGCGATTCAATGAGCAGTTCTTC.

This rearrangement joins TRBV29-1 to TRBJ2-7, with D possibly matching TRBD1 (5 bases). Trimming removed 4 bases from V and 3 bases from J, with 16 bases in between. Germline lookup yields CDR1 SQVTM and CDR2 ANQGSEA. The CDR3 length is 14 residues. This CDR3 reads CSVGQDTYGYEQYF. The DNA of the CDR3 is TGCAGCGTTGGCCAGGACACCTATGGCTACGAGCAGTACTTC.

The chain joins TRBV2 to TRBJ1-2; D is undetermined. V was shortened by 4 bases and J by 3 bases, with 12 bases between the two germline ends. There are 14 residues in the CDR3. Germline CDR1 SNHLY, CDR2 FYNNEI. As DNA, the CDR3 is TGTGCCAGCAGTGCACAGCGGAAGGACTATGGCTACACCTTC. It specifies CASSAQRKDYGYTF.

This clonotype has a single count. The chain recombines TRBV20-1 with TRBJ2-3; 7 bases line up with TRBD2. This CDR3 is 16 amino acids long. Per the germline V gene, CDR1 is DFQATT and CDR2 is SNEGSKA (reference sequence). V was pared by 0 bases and J by 2 bases, with 8 bases of the junction left unmatched. The CDR3 DNA sequence: TGCAGTGCTAGAGATCCCGCAGCGGGGAACACAGATACGCAGTATTTT. Translating it yields CSARDPAAGNTDTQYF.